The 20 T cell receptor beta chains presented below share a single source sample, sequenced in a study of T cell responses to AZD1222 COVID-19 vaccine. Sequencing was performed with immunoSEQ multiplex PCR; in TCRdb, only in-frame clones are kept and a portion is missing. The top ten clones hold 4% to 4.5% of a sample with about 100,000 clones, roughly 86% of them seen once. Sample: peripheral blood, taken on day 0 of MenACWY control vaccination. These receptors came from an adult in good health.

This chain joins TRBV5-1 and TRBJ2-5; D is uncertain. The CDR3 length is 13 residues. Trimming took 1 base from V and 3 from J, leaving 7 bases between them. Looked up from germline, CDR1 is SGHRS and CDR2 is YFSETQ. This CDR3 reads CASSLNRKETQYF. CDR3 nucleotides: TGCGCCAGCAGCTTGAACAGAAAAGAGACCCAGTACTTC.

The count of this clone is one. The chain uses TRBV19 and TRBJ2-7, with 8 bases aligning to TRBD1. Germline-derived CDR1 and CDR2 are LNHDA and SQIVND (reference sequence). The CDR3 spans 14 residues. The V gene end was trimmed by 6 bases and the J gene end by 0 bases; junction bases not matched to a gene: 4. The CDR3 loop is CASSSTGGSYEQYF. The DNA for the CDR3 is TGTGCCAGTAGCAGTACAGGGGGCTCCTACGAGCAGTACTTC.

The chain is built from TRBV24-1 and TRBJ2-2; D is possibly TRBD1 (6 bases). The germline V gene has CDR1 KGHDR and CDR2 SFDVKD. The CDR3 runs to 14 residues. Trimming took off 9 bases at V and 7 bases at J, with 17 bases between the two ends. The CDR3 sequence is CATATAQGIGELFF. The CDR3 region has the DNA TGTGCCACCGCCACAGCACAGGGCATCGGGGAGCTGTTTTTT.

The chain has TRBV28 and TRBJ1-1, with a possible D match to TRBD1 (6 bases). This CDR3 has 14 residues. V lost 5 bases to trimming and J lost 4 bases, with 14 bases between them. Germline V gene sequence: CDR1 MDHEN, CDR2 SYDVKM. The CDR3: CASSLQGLSTEAFF. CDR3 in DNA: TGTGCCAGCAGTCTACAGGGCTTGAGCACTGAAGCTTTCTTT.

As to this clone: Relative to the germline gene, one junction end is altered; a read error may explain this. In nucleotides, the CDR3 is TGCGCGAGCAGCTTGAGAGGCAGAATCTTCACAGATACGCAGTATTTT. Translation: CASSLRGRIFTDTQYF. The genes are TRBV5-1 and TRBJ2-3; the D is unclear. This CDR3 spans 16 amino acids. CDR1 is SGHRS and CDR2 is YFSETQ in the germline V gene. Filled out from reference TRBV5-1 and TRBJ2-3, the complete variable domain reads KAGVTQTPRYLIKTRGQQVTLSCSPISGHRSVSWYQQTPGQGLQFLFEYFSETQRNKGNFPGRFSGRQFSNSRSEMNVSTLELGDSALYLCASSLRGRIFTDTQYFGPGTRLTVL.

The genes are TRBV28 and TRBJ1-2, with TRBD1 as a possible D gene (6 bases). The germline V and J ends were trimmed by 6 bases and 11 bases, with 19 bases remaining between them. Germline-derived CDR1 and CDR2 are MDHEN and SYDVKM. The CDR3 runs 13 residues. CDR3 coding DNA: TGTGCCAGCAGCTCCAGGGGCCTAGGTTTTTACACCTTC. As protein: CASSSRGLGFYTF.

This chain's CDR3 is CASSIGDSQPQHF. The CDR3 nucleotides read TGTGCCAGTAGTATTGGTGACAGTCAGCCCCAGCATTTT. The V call is TRBV19, the J call TRBJ1-5; a weak D match, TRBD1 (5 bases). This CDR3 contains 13 residues. Germline CDR1 reads LNHDA; CDR2 reads SQIVND (reference sequence). The germline V and J ends were trimmed by 3 bases and 6 bases, with 9 bases remaining between them.

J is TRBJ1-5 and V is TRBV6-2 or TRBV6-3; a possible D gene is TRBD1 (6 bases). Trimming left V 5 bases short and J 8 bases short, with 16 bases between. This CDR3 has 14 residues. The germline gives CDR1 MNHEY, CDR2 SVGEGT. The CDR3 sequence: CASSIAGAGEPQHF. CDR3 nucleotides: TGTGCCAGCAGTATCGCAGGGGCTGGGGAGCCCCAGCATTTT.

CDR3 in DNA: TGTGCCAGCAGTCCAGGGGAATCTGAAGCTTTCTTT. Its protein product is CASSPGESEAFF. The chain combines TRBV6-5 with TRBJ1-1; tentatively, D is TRBD1 (6 bases). The CDR3 extends over 12 amino acids. Germline CDR1 MNHEY, CDR2 SVGAGI. V lost 5 bases, J lost 6 bases, and 10 bases lay in between.

CDR3 amino acids: CASSSRPNTEAFF. CDR3 DNA sequence: TGTGCCAGCAGCTCCCGCCCGAACACTGAAGCTTTCTTT. The chain links TRBV14 to TRBJ1-1, with unresolved D. Germline values: CDR1 SGHDN, CDR2 FVKESK. With 5 bases removed from V and 1 base from J, the gap between germline ends came to 8 bases. There are 13 residues in the CDR3. Variable domain in full (rest from reference TRBV14 and TRBJ1-1): EAGVTQFPSHSVIEKGQTVTLRCDPISGHDNLYWYRRVMGKEIKFLLHFVKESKQDESGMPNNRFLAERTGGTYSTLKVQPAELEDSGVYFCASSSRPNTEAFFGQGTRLTVV.

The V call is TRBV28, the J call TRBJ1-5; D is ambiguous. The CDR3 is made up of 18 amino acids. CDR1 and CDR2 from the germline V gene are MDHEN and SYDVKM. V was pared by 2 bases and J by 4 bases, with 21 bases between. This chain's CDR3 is CASSLGGAPVGGNQPQHF. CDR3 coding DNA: TGTGCCAGCAGTTTAGGAGGAGCCCCGGTCGGAGGAAATCAGCCCCAGCATTTT.

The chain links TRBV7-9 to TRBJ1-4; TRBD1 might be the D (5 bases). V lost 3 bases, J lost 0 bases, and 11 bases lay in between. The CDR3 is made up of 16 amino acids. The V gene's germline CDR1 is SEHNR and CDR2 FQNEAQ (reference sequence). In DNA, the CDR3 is TGTGCCAGCAGCTTTTTTCAGGGTGCAACTAATGAAAAACTGTTTTTT. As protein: CASSFFQGATNEKLFF.

CDR3 loop: CASSTEQGMRTEAFF. In nucleotides, the CDR3 is TGTGCCAGCAGCACCGAACAGGGAATGAGGACTGAAGCTTTCTTT. J is TRBJ1-1 and V is TRBV28; D is perhaps TRBD1 (6 bases). This CDR3 region has 15 residues. Trimming removed 6 bases from V and 5 bases from J, with 19 bases in between. Looked up from germline, CDR1 is MDHEN and CDR2 is SYDVKM. The complete variable domain, with remaining parts taken from reference TRBV28 and TRBJ1-1, reads DVKVTQSSRYLVKRTGEKVFLECVQDMDHENMFWYRQDPGLGLRLIYFSYDVKMKEKGDIPEGYSVSREKKERFSLILESASTNQTSMYLCASSTEQGMRTEAFFGQGTRLTVV.

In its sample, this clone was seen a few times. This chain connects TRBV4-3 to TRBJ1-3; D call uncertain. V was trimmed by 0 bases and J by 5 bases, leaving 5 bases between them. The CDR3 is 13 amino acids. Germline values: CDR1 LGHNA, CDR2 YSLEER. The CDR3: CASSQDRRNTIYF. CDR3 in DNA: TGCGCCAGCAGCCAAGACAGGCGAAACACCATATATTTT.

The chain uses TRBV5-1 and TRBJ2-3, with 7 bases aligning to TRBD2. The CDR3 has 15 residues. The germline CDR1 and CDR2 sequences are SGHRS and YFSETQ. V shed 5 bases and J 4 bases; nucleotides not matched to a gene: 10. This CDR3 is CASRPMGGSADTQYF. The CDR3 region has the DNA TGCGCCAGCAGACCGATGGGGGGGTCGGCAGATACGCAGTATTTT.

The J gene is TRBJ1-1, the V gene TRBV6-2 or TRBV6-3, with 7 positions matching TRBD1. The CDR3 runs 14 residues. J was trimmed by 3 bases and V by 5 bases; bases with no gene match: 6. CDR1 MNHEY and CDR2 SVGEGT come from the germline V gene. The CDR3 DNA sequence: TGTGCCAGCAGTGCCGAGACAGGGTACACTGAAGCTTTCTTT. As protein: CASSAETGYTEAFF.

CDR3 sequence reads: CASSPGGGRYGYTF. The CDR3, as DNA: TGTGCCAGCAGCCCTGGGGGGGGTCGCTATGGCTACACCTTC. The V gene is TRBV11-2, the J gene TRBJ1-2; D is possibly TRBD1 (5 bases). The CDR3 has 14 amino acids. V was shortened by 5 bases and J by 4 bases, with 14 bases between the two germline ends. CDR1 is SGHAT, CDR2 FQNNGV, per germline.

CDR3 DNA sequence: TGTGCCAGCAGCGGCATGGCCGGGGAGACCCAGTACTTC. Amino acids: CASSGMAGETQYF. This chain joins TRBV7-8 and TRBJ2-5; D remains ambiguous. This CDR3 comprises 13 residues. From germline, CDR1 is SGHVS and CDR2 FQNEAQ. The germline V and J ends were trimmed by 5 bases and 5 bases, with 12 bases remaining between them.

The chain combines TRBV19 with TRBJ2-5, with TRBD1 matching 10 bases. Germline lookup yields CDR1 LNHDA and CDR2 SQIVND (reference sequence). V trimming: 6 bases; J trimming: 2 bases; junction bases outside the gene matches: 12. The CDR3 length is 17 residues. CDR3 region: CASRSGQGSERQETQYF. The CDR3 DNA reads TGTGCCAGTAGATCGGGACAGGGGAGTGAGAGGCAAGAGACCCAGTACTTC. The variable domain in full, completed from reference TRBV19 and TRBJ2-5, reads DGGITQSPKYLFRKEGQNVTLSCEQNLNHDAMYWYRQDPGQGLRLIYYSQIVNDFQKGDIAEGYSVSREKKESFPLTVTSAQKNPTAFYLCASRSGQGSERQETQYFGPGTRLLVL.

This CDR3 reads CASSAGTGYIQPQHF. The CDR3 nucleotides read TGTGCCAGTAGTGCCGGGACAGGGTATATTCAGCCCCAGCATTTT. The chain links TRBV19 to TRBJ1-5; 9 bases are shared with TRBD1. Trimming cost V 5 bases and J 6 bases; bases outside gene matches: 8. Germline V gene sequence: CDR1 LNHDA, CDR2 SQIVND (reference sequence). The CDR3 is 15 residues long.